This is a list of T cell receptor beta chains from one sample in a study of T cells in tuberculosis. Some clones are missing from TCRdb's copy, which holds only in-frame ones; the method was immunoSEQ multiplex PCR. This table holds more than 30,000 clones, roughly 94% found once. This specimen consisted of PBMCs, obtained at tuberculosis diagnosis. These receptors all stem from an adult with tuberculosis. Each CDR3 is given without its conserved first and last residue. D genes are given only for firm matches.

d_call v_call cdr3_aa
- TRBV14 ASSLRGLGYEQY
TRBD2 TRBV6-4 ASSETSGGTDTQY
TRBD1 TRBV6-6 ASSYSAGTGVQF
- TRBV6-5 ASSHRIDSGNTIY
TRBD1 TRBV5-1 ASSLGGQGLNTEAF
TRBD1 TRBV29-1 SAGQGEYYGYT
TRBD1 TRBV28 ASRGTGASPDEKLF
TRBD1 TRBV7-9 ASSLNPGQGRNEQF
TRBD1 TRBV6-1 ASRKGQRDSPLH
TRBD1 TRBV13 ASSFRDRGEDEKLF
- TRBV6-5 ASSHRDSSNEKLF
- TRBV29-1 SVESVHGYT
- TRBV6-5 ASKQNTEAF
- TRBV28 ASSPPAELTDTQY
- TRBV11-2 ASSLAASAAQY
- TRBV9 ASSVAAGLTDTQY
- TRBV5-1 ASSLAGDPTDTQY
TRBD1 TRBV9 ASSAYPTGENIQY
- TRBV10-3 AISGRDEQY
TRBD1 TRBV5-4 ASSLFNRGTANSPLH
- TRBV5-1 ASSFRIGQEAF
TRBD1 TRBV28 ASSGTGEF
- TRBV7-2 ASSLELWDTTSHGYT
- TRBV4-1 ASSQDNVQPQH
TRBD2 TRBV12-5 ASGLPSGGLSTGELF
TRBD1 TRBV27 ASSLGQGFGSPLH
- TRBV7-2 ASSFPLRSGPHRAVQF
- TRBV19 ASSPTGGGQPQH
- TRBV21-1 ASSKVGQGNTEAF
- TRBV6-1 ASTEGAGAAYEQY
- TRBV5-8 ASSFDRRDYGYT
TRBD1 TRBV28 ASSLSNPGQGSGAGYGYT
TRBD1 TRBV19 ASSTRTGSTTGELF
- TRBV18 ASSPSGVGGSSTDTQY
- TRBV6-5 ASSLGGNTEAF
TRBD1 TRBV6-5 ASSYSGQGPGETQY
TRBD2 TRBV7-3 ASSISGGTSYEQY
- TRBV11-2 ASSLANLGEKLF
- TRBV14 ASSLPRLGGLDSPLH